The next 5 T cell receptor beta chains were all read from a single sample in a study of shared clonotypes between healthy human individuals. Repertoires were generated with immunoSEQ multiplex PCR, while TCRdb's copy carries only in-frame clones and drops some. The table shows 800,000 to 950,000 clones, with approximately 97% occurring only once. CD8 cells classed as naive were CD45RO-negative and positively selected for CCR7, excluding terminally differentiated effector memory CD45RA+ cells. The sequenced material came from naive CD8+ T cells sorted from blood. The source is a man aged 30 to 39 in good health.

This chain joins TRBV15 and TRBJ1-1; a possible D gene is TRBD1 (5 bases). CDR1 LNHNV and CDR2 YYDKDF come from the germline V gene (reference sequence). V shed 0 bases and J shed 3 bases, with 14 bases lying between them. CDR3 length equals 16 residues. CDR3 nucleotide sequence: TGTGCCACCAGCAGAGATCGGAAGGCAGGGTACACTGAAGCTTTCTTT. Its protein is CATSRDRKAGYTEAFF.

This clone was recorded once. This chain links TRBV7-9 with TRBJ1-5; the match to TRBD1 covers 9 bases. J was trimmed by 5 bases and V by 4 bases; bases with no gene match: 6. Per the germline V gene, CDR1 is SEHNR and CDR2 is FQNEAQ (reference sequence). This CDR3 has 15 amino acids. CDR3 in amino acids: CASSSVGTGHQPQHF. The CDR3 bases are TGTGCCAGCAGCTCCGTTGGGACAGGGCATCAGCCCCAGCATTTT.

This rearrangement joins TRBV6-1 to TRBJ2-3; 14 bases fit TRBD2. Trimming removed 8 bases from V and 5 bases from J; junction bases left unmatched: 6. CDR3 length equals 15 residues. The germline gives CDR1 MNHNS, CDR2 SASEGT. The CDR3 sequence is CASQGLAGGIDTQYF. In DNA form, the CDR3 reads TGTGCCAGCCAAGGACTAGCGGGAGGTATAGATACGCAGTATTTT.

The chain recombines TRBV25-1 with TRBJ1-3; D is undetermined. The V end was cut by 7 bases, the J end by 9 bases, with 7 bases between. Germline-derived CDR1 and CDR2 are MGHDK and SYGVNS. The CDR3 length is 10 residues. CDR3 DNA sequence: TGTGCCAGCAATGGAGGCACCATATATTTT. It is translated as CASNGGTIYF. Based on the CDR3 plus reference TRBV25-1 and TRBJ1-3, the full variable domain is EADIYQTPRYLVIGTGKKITLECSQTMGHDKMYWYQQDPGMELHLIHYSYGVNSTEKGDLSSESTVSRIRTEHFPLTLESARPSHTSQYLCASNGGTIYFGEGSWLTVV.

The chain couples TRBV7-2 to TRBJ2-1, with 10 bases lining up with TRBD2. The CDR3 covers 17 residues. Unmatched junction bases numbered 7, after V lost 1 base and J lost 4 bases. Per germline, CDR1 SGHTA and CDR2 FQGNSA. For the CDR3, the DNA is TGTGCCAGCAGCTTAGTCTATAGGACTAGCGGTTACAATGAGCAGTTCTTC. It is translated as CASSLVYRTSGYNEQFF.